The present T cell receptor (beta chain) was sequenced within a study of T cell changes during pregnancy in multiple sclerosis. About this clone: The junction differs from germline at one of its ends, possibly a read error. The same CDR3 arises from other DNA sequences in this sample as well.

Assay used: immunoSEQ multiplex PCR; TCRdb lists only in-frame clones, some missing. The table records 40,000 to 60,000 clones, around 94% of them present only once. The sample was CD4+ T cells from peripheral blood mononuclear cells, taken in the third trimester of pregnancy. This TCR was sampled from a female donor with multiple sclerosis, enrolled in a pregnancy study.

For the CDR3, the DNA is TGTGCCAGTAGCCGAAAAGGGACAGACAGCACAGATACGCAATATTTT. Protein product: CASSRKGTDSTDTQYF. The V and J genes are TRBV19 and TRBJ2-3; the match to TRBD1 covers 7 bases. The CDR3 sequence is 16 residues long. Germline V gene sequence: CDR1 LNHDA, CDR2 SQIVND (reference sequence).